These 3 T cell receptor beta chains came from one sample sequenced in a study of blood T cell repertoires in COVID-19 (TCRdb year 2020). The library was generated by the immunoSEQ multiplex PCR assay. Not all clones reach the TCRdb copy of this immuneACCESS table, which keeps in-frame sequences only. Checked studies attribute under half of the gap to unresolved V genes and leave the rest unexplained. This sample is represented by roughly 140,000 clones; roughly 88% of them were singletons. The ten largest clones represent roughly 8% of the sample. The sample consisted of peripheral blood. All receptors derive from a woman aged 60-75 years with COVID-19, enrolled during active disease.

This clone was found once. The rearrangement links TRBV5-1 to TRBJ2-2, with D maybe TRBD1 (5 bases). The CDR3 length is 23 residues. Germline V gives CDR1 SGHRS, CDR2 YFSETQ. V lost 5 bases to trimming and J lost 1 base, with 36 bases between them. The CDR3 here is CASRFGRAPSHNPELENTGELFF. The CDR3 region has the DNA TGCGCCAGCAGATTTGGCAGGGCCCCGTCCCACAACCCCGAATTAGAGAACACCGGGGAGCTGTTTTTT.

The V gene is TRBV9, the J gene TRBJ2-3; 13 nucleotides agree with TRBD2. CDR3 size: 15 residues. V dropped 3 bases and J dropped 6; count of bases not matched to a gene: 4. Germline V gene sequence: CDR1 SGDLS, CDR2 YYNGEE. The CDR3 region is CASSAGLAGADTQYF. CDR3 nucleotides: TGTGCCAGCAGCGCCGGACTAGCGGGGGCCGATACGCAGTATTTT.

The chain uses TRBV4-2 and TRBJ1-5; 7 positions agree with TRBD1. Germline trimming cut 4 bases from V and 6 bases from J; bases unmatched to any gene: 12. The length of the CDR3 is 16 residues. Germline V gene sequence: CDR1 LGHNA, CDR2 YNFKEQ. This CDR3 is CASSRSVAGGGQPQHF. CDR3 DNA sequence: TGTGCCAGCAGCCGAAGTGTCGCAGGGGGAGGTCAGCCCCAGCATTTT.